This TCR beta chain was identified in a study of blood T cell repertoires in COVID-19. The wider study: Donors in the United States, Italy and Spain gave samples during acute or convalescent COVID-19.

J gave up 1 base and V 10 bases, and 5 bases lay outside the gene matches. The CDR3 contains 14 residues. Germline V gene lookup returns CDR1 SNHLY and CDR2 FYNNEI. Participants' own reports of clinical history determined their cohort assignment. In the authors' workflow: From reference gene primer amplification, estimates of nucleated cell counts were derived. Repertoires were generated with immunoSEQ multiplex PCR, while TCRdb's copy carries only in-frame clones and drops some. V and J calls and clone size are given by that table; D and trimming were obtained from the DNA. The sample comprises about 210,000 clones, roughly 86% of which are singletons, and 5.6% rests with the top ten.

This chain connects TRBV2 to TRBJ2-3; 10 nucleotides match TRBD2. This TCR was recovered from a man in his forties with acute COVID-19. Material: PBMCs or T cells enriched from blood (not recorded which). Written as DNA, the CDR3 is TGTGCCACCGTAGGGACTAGCGGCACAGATACGCAGTATTTT. It is translated as CATVGTSGTDTQYF.